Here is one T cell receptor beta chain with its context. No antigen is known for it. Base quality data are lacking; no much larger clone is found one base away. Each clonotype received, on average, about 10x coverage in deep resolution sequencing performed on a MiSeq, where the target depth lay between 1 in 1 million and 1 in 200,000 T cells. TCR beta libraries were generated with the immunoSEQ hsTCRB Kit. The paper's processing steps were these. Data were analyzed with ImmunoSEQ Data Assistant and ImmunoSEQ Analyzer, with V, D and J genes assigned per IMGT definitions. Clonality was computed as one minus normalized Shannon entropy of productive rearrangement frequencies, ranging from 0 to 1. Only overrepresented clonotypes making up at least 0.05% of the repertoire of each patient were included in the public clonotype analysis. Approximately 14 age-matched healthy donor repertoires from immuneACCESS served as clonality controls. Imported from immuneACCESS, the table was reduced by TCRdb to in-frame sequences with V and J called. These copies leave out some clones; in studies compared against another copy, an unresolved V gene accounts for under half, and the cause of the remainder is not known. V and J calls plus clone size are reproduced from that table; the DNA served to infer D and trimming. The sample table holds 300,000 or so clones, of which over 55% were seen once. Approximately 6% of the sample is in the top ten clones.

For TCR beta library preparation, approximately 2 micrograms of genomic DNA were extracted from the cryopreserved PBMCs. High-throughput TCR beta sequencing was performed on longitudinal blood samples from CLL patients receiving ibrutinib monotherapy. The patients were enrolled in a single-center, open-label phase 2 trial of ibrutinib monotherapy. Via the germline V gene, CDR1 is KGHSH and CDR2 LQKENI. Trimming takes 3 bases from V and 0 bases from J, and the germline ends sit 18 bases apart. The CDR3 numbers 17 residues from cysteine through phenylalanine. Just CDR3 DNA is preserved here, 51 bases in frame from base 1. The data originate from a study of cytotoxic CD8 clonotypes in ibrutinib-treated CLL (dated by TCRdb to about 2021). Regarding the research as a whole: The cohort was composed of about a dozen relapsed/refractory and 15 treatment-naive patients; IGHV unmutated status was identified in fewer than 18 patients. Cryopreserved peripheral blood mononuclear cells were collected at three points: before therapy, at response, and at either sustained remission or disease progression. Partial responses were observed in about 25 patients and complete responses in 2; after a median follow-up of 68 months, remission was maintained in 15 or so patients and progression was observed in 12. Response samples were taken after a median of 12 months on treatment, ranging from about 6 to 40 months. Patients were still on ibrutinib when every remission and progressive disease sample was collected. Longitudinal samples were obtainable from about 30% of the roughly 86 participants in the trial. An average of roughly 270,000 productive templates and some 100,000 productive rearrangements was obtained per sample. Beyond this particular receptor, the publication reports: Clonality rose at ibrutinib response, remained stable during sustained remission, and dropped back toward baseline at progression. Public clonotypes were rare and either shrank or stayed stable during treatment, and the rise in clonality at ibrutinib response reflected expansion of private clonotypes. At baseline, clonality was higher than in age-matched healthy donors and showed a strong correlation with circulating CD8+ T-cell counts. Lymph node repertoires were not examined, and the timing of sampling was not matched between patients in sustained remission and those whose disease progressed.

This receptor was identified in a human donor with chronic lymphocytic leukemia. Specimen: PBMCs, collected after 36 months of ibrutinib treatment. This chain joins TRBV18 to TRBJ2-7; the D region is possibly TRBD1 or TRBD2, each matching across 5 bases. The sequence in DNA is TGTGCCAGCTCACCCCTACCCCCCAAGGGGAGCTCCTACGAGCAGTACTTC. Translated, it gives CASSPLPPKGSSYEQYF. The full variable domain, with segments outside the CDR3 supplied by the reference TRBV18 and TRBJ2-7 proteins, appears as NAGVMQNPRHLVRRRGQEARLRCSPMKGHSHVYWYRQLPEEGLKFMVYLQKENIIDESGMPKERFSAEFPKEGPSILRIQQVVRGDSAAYFCASSPLPPKGSSYEQYFGPGTRLTVT.